This T cell receptor (beta chain) was identified during a study of shared clonotypes between healthy human individuals. General study points: Though the depth was large, rarefaction showed that sorted-subset sequencing was incomplete. Roughly 5% of naive CD4 clonotypes were common to several donors.

Replicate PCRs for sorted subsets used 200 ng DNA; this equaled 30,000 to 35,000 T cell genomes. Libraries were prepared by immunoSEQ multiplex PCR; TCRdb keeps only in-frame clonotypes and omits some of them. This sample has about 1.5 million clones; roughly 97% occur once, and the top ten carry approximately 1.2%. Regarding this clone: What it binds is not known.

Deletions cut 4 bases from V and 5 bases from J, with 16 bases between. This CDR3 contains 14 residues. The V gene's germline CDR1 is SGHDT and CDR2 YYEEEE. The sequenced sample consisted of naive CD4+ T cells sorted from blood. Subset in this sample: CD45RA+ positively selected. The source is a man aged 25-45 years in good health. This chain links TRBV5-6 with TRBJ2-7; D is perhaps TRBD1 or TRBD2 (7 bases each). CDR3 bases: TGTGCCAGCAGCCGCGACAGGGAGGGGGACGAGCAGTACTTC. As protein: CASSRDREGDEQYF.